These T cell receptor beta chains were read from a single sample in a study of blood T cell repertoires in COVID-19. The protocol was immunoSEQ multiplex PCR, while the TCRdb copy is restricted to in-frame clones and leaves out a portion. The sample contains under 150,000 clones, approximately 82% of which appear only once. Sequenced input: peripheral blood. These receptors came from a man aged 80 or over with active or convalescent COVID-19. The CDR3 runs from the conserved cysteine through the conserved F or W. Fields, in order: V gene, D gene, J gene, clone size, CDR3 protein, CDR3 DNA. The D gene is left open where the match is weak. Rows give clone size only sometimes, using once, few, many, or a class for an expanded clone.

TRBV6-1,NA,TRBJ1-1,once,CASSEAGGATEAFF,TGTGCCAGCAGTGAGGCCGGGGGGGCGACTGAAGCTTTCTTT
TRBV9,TRBD2,TRBJ2-3,few,CASSVNQRGAGLGTQYF,TGTGCCAGCAGCGTCAATCAGCGGGGGGCCGGGCTCGGTACGCAGTATTTT
TRBV2,NA,TRBJ1-5,NA,CASSEVSGSQPQHF,TGTGCCAGCAGTGAAGTATCGGGGAGTCAGCCCCAGCATTTT
TRBV10-3,NA,TRBJ1-2,NA,CAISAQGNYGYTF,TGTGCCATCAGTGCGCAGGGTAACTATGGCTACACCTTC
TRBV7-2,TRBD2,TRBJ2-3,NA,CASSFGGADTQYF,TGTGCCAGCAGCTTCGGGGGGGCAGATACGCAGTATTTT
TRBV6-6,TRBD1,TRBJ1-5,NA,CASSLNRGNQPQHF,TGTGCCAGCAGTTTAAACAGGGGTAACCAGCCCCAGCATTTT
TRBV7-2,NA,TRBJ2-1,NA,CASSLVSGAGNEQFF,TGTGCCAGCAGCTTAGTTTCAGGGGCGGGCAATGAGCAGTTCTTC
TRBV7-2,TRBD2,TRBJ2-1,NA,CASSIPSGGHPSSYNEQFF,TGTGCCAGCAGCATCCCGAGCGGGGGGCATCCTAGCTCCTACAATGAGCAGTTCTTC
TRBV28,NA,TRBJ2-3,NA,CASSLSPSTDTQYF,TGTGCCAGCAGTTTGAGCCCGAGCACAGATACGCAGTATTTT
TRBV28,TRBD1,TRBJ2-6,NA,CASSLFGTGFMGANVLTF,TGTGCCAGCAGTTTATTTGGGACAGGGTTCATGGGGGCCAACGTCCTGACTTTC
TRBV13,NA,TRBJ2-4,NA,CASSLKEAKNIQYF,TGTGCCAGCAGCTTAAAAGAGGCCAAAAACATTCAGTACTTC
TRBV19,NA,TRBJ1-2,once,CASTNPPGAANYGYTF,TGTGCCAGTACAAATCCCCCAGGGGCCGCTAACTATGGCTACACCTTC
TRBV5-6,TRBD1,TRBJ1-2,NA,CASSPGQGVAGYTF,TGTGCCAGCAGCCCGGGACAGGGGGTCGCTGGCTACACCTTC
TRBV5-6,TRBD1,TRBJ2-3,NA,CASSWGQGSKDTQYF,TGTGCCAGCAGCTGGGGACAGGGCTCGAAGGATACGCAGTATTTT
TRBV13,NA,TRBJ1-5,NA,CASSLGPAEGSNQPQHF,TGTGCCAGCAGCTTAGGCCCGGCGGAGGGGAGCAATCAGCCCCAGCATTTT
TRBV28,TRBD1,TRBJ1-2,NA,CASSPQGAYGYTF,TGTGCCAGCAGTCCGCAGGGGGCTTATGGCTACACCTTC
TRBV4-1,TRBD2,TRBJ2-3,NA,CASSHLLAGGADTQYF,TGCGCCAGCAGCCATCTACTAGCGGGAGGAGCAGATACGCAGTATTTT
TRBV6-6,TRBD1,TRBJ1-1,NA,CASSPGTGGNTEAFF,TGTGCCAGCAGTCCCGGGACAGGGGGCAACACTGAAGCTTTCTTT
TRBV21-1,NA,TRBJ1-5,NA,CASSTYRDTNQPQHF,TGTGCCAGCAGCACTTATCGGGACACCAATCAGCCCCAGCATTTT
TRBV3-1/TRBV3-2,TRBD2,TRBJ2-1,NA,CASSQSGGASDEQFF,TGTGCCAGCAGCCAAAGCGGGGGGGCCTCCGATGAGCAGTTCTTC
TRBV20-1,NA,TRBJ2-4,once,CSAEEGIIQYF,TGCAGTGCTGAGGAGGGGATCATTCAGTACTTC
TRBV10-3,NA,TRBJ2-3,NA,CAIGASTDTQYF,TGTGCCATTGGGGCTAGCACAGATACGCAGTATTTT
TRBV7-2,NA,TRBJ1-6,NA,CASSFRGGNSPLHF,TGTGCCAGCAGCTTCAGGGGTGGAAATTCACCCCTCCACTTT
TRBV5-6,NA,TRBJ1-2,NA,CASSLSVFEGYTF,TGTGCCAGCAGCTTGAGTGTATTCGAGGGCTACACCTTC
TRBV19,NA,TRBJ1-2,NA,CASSPRSYGYTF,TGTGCCAGTAGTCCCAGGTCCTATGGCTACACCTTC
TRBV10-3,NA,TRBJ1-2,few,CAISVTGQDGYTF,TGTGCCATCAGTGTCACAGGGCAGGATGGCTACACCTTC